One and the same sample provided the 7 T cell receptor beta chains below, sequenced in a study of blood T cell repertoires in COVID-19 (TCRdb year 2020). The method behind the library was the immunoSEQ multiplex PCR assay. Here the immuneACCESS table is served through TCRdb, limited to in-frame sequences with V and J called. Missing clones are a known gap in these copies; in checked studies unresolved V genes cover under half, and the rest lacks a known reason. The sample table contains about 120,000 clones; only one count was recorded for 87% of them. 2% to 2.5% of the sample rests with the top ten. Sequenced material: peripheral blood. These receptors were taken from a woman between 45 and 65 years old with acute or convalescent COVID-19.

V usage is TRBV9 and J usage is TRBJ2-5; possible D gene TRBD1, 6 bases. This CDR3 has 13 residues. CDR1 and CDR2 (germline): SGDLS, YYNGEE. V was trimmed by 0 bases and J by 4 bases, leaving 7 bases between them. The CDR3: CASSVEQGETQYF. The CDR3 DNA is TGTGCCAGCAGCGTAGAACAGGGAGAGACCCAGTACTTC.

This rearrangement joins TRBV24-1 to TRBJ2-3; 7 positions agree with TRBD1. Germline V gene data show CDR1 as KGHDR and CDR2 as SFDVKD. J lost 3 bases, V lost 8 bases, and 4 bases had no gene match. CDR3 length: 13 amino acids. Here the CDR3 reads CATKAGGTDTQYF. CDR3 bases: TGTGCCACCAAGGCAGGGGGAACAGATACGCAGTATTTT.

The chain has TRBV19 and TRBJ1-1; TRBD1 agrees at 8 bases. CDR1 LNHDA and CDR2 SQIVND come from the germline V gene (reference sequence). The junction had 8 bases not matched to a gene; V was cut back by 5 bases and J by 3 bases. The CDR3 is made up of 15 amino acids. CDR3 residues: CASSVMGQVDTEAFF. CDR3 nucleotides: TGTGCCAGTAGTGTAATGGGACAGGTGGACACTGAAGCTTTCTTT.

The gene calls are TRBV3-1 (or the pseudogene TRBV3-2) and TRBJ2-2; a weak D match, TRBD2 (5 bases). CDR1 is LGHDT, CDR2 YNNKEL, per germline (reference sequence). The ends were cut back, 6 bases at V and 1 base at J, with 12 bases in the middle. This CDR3 has 15 residues. The CDR3 region is CASRYGVLNTGELFF. The CDR3 DNA reads as TGTGCCAGCAGATACGGGGTCCTGAACACCGGGGAGCTGTTTTTT.

The chain couples TRBV29-1 to TRBJ2-2; a possible D gene is TRBD2 (6 bases). The CDR3 is 14 residues long. CDR1 is SQVTM and CDR2 is ANQGSEA in the germline V gene. V lost 4 bases and J lost 3, with 12 bases in between. CDR3 loop: CSVAWGGDTGELFF. For the CDR3, the DNA is TGCAGCGTTGCCTGGGGAGGAGACACCGGGGAGCTGTTTTTT.

This clone showed up just once. This chain uses TRBV19 with TRBJ2-1; 9 nucleotides line up with TRBD2. The CDR3 sequence is 15 residues long. The J segment lost 3 bases and the V segment lost 9 bases, leaving 9 bases of the junction unmatched. The germline CDR1 and CDR2 sequences are LNHDA and SQIVND (reference sequence). The CDR3 DNA is TGTGCCAGCTCCGCGACTAGCGGACTCTACAATGAGCAGTTCTTC. Its translation: CASSATSGLYNEQFF.

This clone was detected once. The V and J genes are TRBV20-1 and TRBJ1-1; possibly TRBD1 for D (5 bases). CDR1 is DFQATT and CDR2 is SNEGSKA in the germline V gene (reference sequence). The V and J ends lost 5 bases and 5 bases respectively, with 9 bases between them. This CDR3 is 11 amino acids long. CDR3 DNA sequence: TGCAGTGCTGCCCGGGGGACTGAAGCTTTCTTT. It codes for CSAARGTEAFF.